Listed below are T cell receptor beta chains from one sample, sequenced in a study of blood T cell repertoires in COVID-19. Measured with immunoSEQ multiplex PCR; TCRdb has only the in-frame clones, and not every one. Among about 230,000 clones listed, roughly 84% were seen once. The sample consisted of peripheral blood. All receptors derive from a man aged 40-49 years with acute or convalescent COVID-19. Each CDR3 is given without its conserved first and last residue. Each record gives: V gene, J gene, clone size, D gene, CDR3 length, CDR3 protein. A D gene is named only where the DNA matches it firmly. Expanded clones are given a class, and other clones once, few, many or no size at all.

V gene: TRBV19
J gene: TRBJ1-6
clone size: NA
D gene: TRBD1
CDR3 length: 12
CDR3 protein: ASQRGQTHSPLH

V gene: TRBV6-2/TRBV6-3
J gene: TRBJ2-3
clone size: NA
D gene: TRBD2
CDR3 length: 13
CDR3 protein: ASSSGLADTDTQY

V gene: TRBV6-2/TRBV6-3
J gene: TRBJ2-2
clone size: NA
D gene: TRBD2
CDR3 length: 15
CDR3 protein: ASSYPVLAEHTGELF

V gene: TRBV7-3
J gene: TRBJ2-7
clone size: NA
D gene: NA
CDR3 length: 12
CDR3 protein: ASSLEGGNYEQY

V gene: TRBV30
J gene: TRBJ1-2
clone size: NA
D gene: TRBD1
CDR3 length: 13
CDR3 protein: AWSHPGQGNYGYT

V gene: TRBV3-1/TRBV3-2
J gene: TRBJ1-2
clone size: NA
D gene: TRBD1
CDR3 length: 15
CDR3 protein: ASSPQLWTGEGYGYT

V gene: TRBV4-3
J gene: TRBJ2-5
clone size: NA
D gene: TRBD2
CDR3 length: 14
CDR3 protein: ASSQGLAGYGETQY

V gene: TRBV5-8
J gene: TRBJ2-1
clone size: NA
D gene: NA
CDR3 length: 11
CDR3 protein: ASSLSITVEQF

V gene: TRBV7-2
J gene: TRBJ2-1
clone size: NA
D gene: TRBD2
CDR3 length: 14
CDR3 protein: ASSLGRGGFHNEQF

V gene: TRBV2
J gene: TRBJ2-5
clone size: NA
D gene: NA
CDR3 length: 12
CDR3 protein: ASSPQVGKETQY

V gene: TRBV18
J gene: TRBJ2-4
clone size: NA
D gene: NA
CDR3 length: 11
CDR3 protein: ASSPRESAGQY

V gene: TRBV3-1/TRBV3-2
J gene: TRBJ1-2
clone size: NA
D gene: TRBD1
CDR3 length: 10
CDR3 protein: ASSQYRGGYT

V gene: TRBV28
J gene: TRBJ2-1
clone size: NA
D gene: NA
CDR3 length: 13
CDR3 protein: ASVDRQAFYNEQF

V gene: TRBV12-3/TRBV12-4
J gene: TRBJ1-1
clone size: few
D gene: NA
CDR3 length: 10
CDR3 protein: ASSLTGTEAF

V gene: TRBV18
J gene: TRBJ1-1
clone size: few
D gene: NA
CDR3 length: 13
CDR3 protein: ASSPIYDSNTEAF